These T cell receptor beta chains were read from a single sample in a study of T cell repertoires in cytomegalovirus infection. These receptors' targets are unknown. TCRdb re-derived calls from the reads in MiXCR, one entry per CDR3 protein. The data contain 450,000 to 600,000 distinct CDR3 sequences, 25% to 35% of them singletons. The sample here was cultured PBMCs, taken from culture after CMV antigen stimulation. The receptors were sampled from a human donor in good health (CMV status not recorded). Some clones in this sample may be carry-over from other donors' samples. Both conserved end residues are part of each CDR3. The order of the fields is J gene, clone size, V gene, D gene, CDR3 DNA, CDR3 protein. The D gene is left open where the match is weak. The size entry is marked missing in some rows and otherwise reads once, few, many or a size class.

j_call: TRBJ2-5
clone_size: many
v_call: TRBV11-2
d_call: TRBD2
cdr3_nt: TGTGCCAGCACCAGCGGGAGCCAAGAGACCCAGTACTTC
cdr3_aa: CASTSGSQETQYF

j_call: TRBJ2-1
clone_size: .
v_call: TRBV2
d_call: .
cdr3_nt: TGTGCCAGCAGCTTTGCCAGCGATCCCTACAATGAGCAGTTCTTC
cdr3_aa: CASSFASDPYNEQFF

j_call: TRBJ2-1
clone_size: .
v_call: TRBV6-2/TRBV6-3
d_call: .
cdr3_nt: TGTGCCAGCAGTTACTCGTCCAGGGGCTCCTACAATGAGCAGTTCTTC
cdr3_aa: CASSYSSRGSYNEQFF

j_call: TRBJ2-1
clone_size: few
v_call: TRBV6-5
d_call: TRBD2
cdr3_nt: TGTGCCAGCGCGTTGGGCGGGGGTTACAATGAGCAGTTCTTC
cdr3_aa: CASALGGGYNEQFF

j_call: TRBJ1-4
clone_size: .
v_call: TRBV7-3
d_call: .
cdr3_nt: TGTGCCAGCAGCGCCGGGACGTATAATGAAAAACTGTTTTTT
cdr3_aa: CASSAGTYNEKLFF

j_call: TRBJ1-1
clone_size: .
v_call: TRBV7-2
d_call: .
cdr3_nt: TGTGCCAGCAGCCGCCCCGGGGGCGAAACGTGGAACACTGAAGCTTTCTTT
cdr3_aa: CASSRPGGETWNTEAFF

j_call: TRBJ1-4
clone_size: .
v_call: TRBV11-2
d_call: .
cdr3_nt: TGTGCCAGCAGCCATGGATTTTATGAAAAACTGTTTTTT
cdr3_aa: CASSHGFYEKLFF

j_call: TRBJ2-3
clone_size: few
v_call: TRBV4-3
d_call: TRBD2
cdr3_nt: TGCGCCAGCAGCCAAGCTGCGGGAGTGGGCACAGATACGCAGTATTTT
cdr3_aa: CASSQAAGVGTDTQYF

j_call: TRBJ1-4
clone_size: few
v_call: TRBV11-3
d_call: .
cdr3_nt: TGTGCCAGCAGCACGGGTCAGAGGAGCGGAGGGGAAAAACTGTTTTTT
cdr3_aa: CASSTGQRSGGEKLFF

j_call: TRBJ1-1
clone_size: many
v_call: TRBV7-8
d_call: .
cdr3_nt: TGTGCCAGCAGCTTAGCGTTGCATATAAACACTGAAGCTTTCTTT
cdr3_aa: CASSLALHINTEAFF

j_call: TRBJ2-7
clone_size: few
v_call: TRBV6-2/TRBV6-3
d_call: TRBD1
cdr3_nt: TGTGCCACCGAGGGGGCAGGGCCCTACGAGCAGTACTTC
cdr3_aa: CATEGAGPYEQYF

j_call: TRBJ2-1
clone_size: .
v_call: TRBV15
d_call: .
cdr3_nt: TGTGCCACCCTAGCGCATGCTTCCAATGAGCAGTTCTTC
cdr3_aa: CATLAHASNEQFF

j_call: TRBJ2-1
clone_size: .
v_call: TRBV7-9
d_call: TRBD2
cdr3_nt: TGTGCCAGCAGCTCCCCGGGACTAGCACCGCCGGCCCCCTACAATGAGCAGTTCTTC
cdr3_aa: CASSSPGLAPPAPYNEQFF

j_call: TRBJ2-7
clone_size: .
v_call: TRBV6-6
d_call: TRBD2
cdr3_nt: TGTGCCAGCAGTGGGACTAGCGGGAGGTCCACCTACGAGCAGTACTTC
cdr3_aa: CASSGTSGRSTYEQYF

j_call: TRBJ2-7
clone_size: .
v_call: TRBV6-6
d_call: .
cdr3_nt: TGTGCCAGCAGTTACGGTAGTGGCGGGGCCTACGAGCAGTACTTC
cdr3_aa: CASSYGSGGAYEQYF

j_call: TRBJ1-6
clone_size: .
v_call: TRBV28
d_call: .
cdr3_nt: TGTGCCAGCAGTGACCAGGGGCACGGGTATTCACCCCTCCACTTT
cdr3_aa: CASSDQGHGYSPLHF

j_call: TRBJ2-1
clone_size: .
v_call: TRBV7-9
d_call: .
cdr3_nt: TGTGCCAGCAGCTTAGTGAACAGTGACAATGAGCAGTTCTTC
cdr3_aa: CASSLVNSDNEQFF

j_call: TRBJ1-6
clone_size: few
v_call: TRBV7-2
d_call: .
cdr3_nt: TGTGCCAGCAGCTTGGGGACGGCGGCCTCACCCCTCCACTTT
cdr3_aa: CASSLGTAASPLHF

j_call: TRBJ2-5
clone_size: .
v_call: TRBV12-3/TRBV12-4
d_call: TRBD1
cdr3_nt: TGTGCCAGCAGTCCGACAGGGTCGGGGAAGACCCAGTACTTC
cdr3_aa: CASSPTGSGKTQYF

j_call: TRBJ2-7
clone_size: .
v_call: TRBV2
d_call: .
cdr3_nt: TGTGCCAGCAGTGATGGCGCGGGTCAATCCTACGAGCAGTACTTC
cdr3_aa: CASSDGAGQSYEQYF

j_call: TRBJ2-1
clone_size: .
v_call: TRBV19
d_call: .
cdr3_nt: TGTGCCAGTAGTATTCCCCAGAGCTCCTACAATGAGCAGTTCTTC
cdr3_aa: CASSIPQSSYNEQFF

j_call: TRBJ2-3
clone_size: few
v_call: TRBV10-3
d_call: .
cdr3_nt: TGTGCCACCGGACGGTTGCGGGCCGATACGCAGTATTTT
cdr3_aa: CATGRLRADTQYF

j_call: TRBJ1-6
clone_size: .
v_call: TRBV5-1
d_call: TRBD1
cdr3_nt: TGCGCCAGCAGCTTGGGACCGGACAGGGAAAATTCACCCCTCCACTTT
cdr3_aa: CASSLGPDRENSPLHF